This T cell receptor (beta chain) was sequenced during a study of blood T cell repertoires in COVID-19. From germline, CDR1 is SGHTS and CDR2 YDEGEE. V was pared by 3 bases and J by 6 bases, with 10 bases between. This CDR3 is built from 12 residues. The table came from immunoSEQ multiplex PCR; TCRdb's copy has only in-frame clones and leaves some out. The data hold some 300,000 clones, with approximately 90% observed a single time. Material for sequencing was PBMCs or T cells enriched from blood (not recorded which). This clonotype was obtained from a woman aged 60-75 years in a cohort exposed to, infected with or recovered from COVID-19 (not recorded which). The V gene is TRBV5-8, the J gene TRBJ2-7, with D tentatively TRBD1 (6 bases). This CDR3 is CASSWTVLEQYF. CDR3 coding DNA: TGTGCCAGCAGCTGGACAGTCCTCGAGCAGTACTTC.